Sequencing of this T cell receptor (beta chain) was carried out in a study of blood T cell repertoires in COVID-19. Overall study: COVID-19 samples from acute and convalescent phases originated in the United States, Italy and Spain. The cDNA or gDNA used as material had been derived from T cells, B-cell-depleted T cells, or PBMCs.

Germline V lookup: CDR1 SGDLS, CDR2 YYNGEE. Trimming stripped 0 bases from V and 5 bases from J, with 11 bases between. The CDR3 sequence is 14 residues long. In the authors' workflow: The assay estimated nucleated cells by amplifying reference gene primers. Profiled with immunoSEQ multiplex PCR; TCRdb holds only in-frame clones, not every one. V and J calls and clone size follow that table, whereas D and trimming were derived from the DNA. The data show 170,000 or so clones, with roughly nine tenths seen just once and 1.5% to 2% held by the top ten. The chain links TRBV9 to TRBJ2-5; perhaps TRBD2 as D (6 bases). Sequencing input: peripheral blood. The receptor was isolated from a man in his late teens or twenties who had recovered from COVID-19. In nucleotides, the CDR3 is TGTGCCAGCAGCGTAGGGGGCGGGATTGAGACCCAGTACTTC. Its translation: CASSVGGGIETQYF. Combining the CDR3 with reference TRBV9 and TRBJ2-5 gives the whole variable domain DSGVTQTPKHLITATGQRVTLRCSPRSGDLSVYWYQQSLDQGLQFLIQYYNGEERAKGNILERFSAQQFPDLHSELNLSSLELGDSALYFCASSVGGGIETQYFGPGTRLLVL.